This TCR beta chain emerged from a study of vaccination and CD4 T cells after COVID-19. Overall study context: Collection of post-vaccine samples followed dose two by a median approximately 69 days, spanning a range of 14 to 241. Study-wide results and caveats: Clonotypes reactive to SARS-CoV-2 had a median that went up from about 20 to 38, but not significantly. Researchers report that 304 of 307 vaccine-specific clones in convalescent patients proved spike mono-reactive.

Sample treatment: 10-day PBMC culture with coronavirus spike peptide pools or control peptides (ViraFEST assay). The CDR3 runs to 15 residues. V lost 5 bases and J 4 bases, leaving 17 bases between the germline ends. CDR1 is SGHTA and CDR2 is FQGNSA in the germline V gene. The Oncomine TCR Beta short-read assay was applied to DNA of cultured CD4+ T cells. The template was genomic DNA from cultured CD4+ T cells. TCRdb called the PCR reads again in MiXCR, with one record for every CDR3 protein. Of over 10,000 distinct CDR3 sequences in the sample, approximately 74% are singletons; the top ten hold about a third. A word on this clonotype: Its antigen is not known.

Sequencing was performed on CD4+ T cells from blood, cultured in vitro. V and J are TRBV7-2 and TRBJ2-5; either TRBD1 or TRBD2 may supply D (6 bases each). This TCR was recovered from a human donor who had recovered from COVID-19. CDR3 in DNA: TGTGCCAGCAGCCCCGATGGGGGGCCGGGAGAGACCCAGTACTTC. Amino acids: CASSPDGGPGETQYF.